This TCR beta chain came from a study of blood T cell repertoires in COVID-19. Study context: Sources were T cells, B-cell-depleted T cells, or PBMCs; the material itself was cDNA or gDNA.

CDR1 is KGHSH and CDR2 is LQKENI in the germline V gene. This CDR3 is built from 17 residues. With V trimmed by 6 bases and J by 8 bases, 16 bases remained unmatched. Profiling relied on immunoSEQ multiplex PCR, and the TCRdb table lists in-frame clones only, not all of them. The repertoire holds hundreds of thousands of clones, with over 75% as singletons. The chain has TRBV18 and TRBJ1-1, with TRBD1 matching 12 bases. The sequencing input was peripheral blood. The receptor comes from a human donor in a cohort sampled during active COVID-19. The CDR3 loop reads CASSQVVSGQGAAEAFF. CDR3 coding DNA: TGTGCCAGCTCGCAGGTGGTCTCGGGACAGGGGGCCGCCGAAGCTTTCTTT.